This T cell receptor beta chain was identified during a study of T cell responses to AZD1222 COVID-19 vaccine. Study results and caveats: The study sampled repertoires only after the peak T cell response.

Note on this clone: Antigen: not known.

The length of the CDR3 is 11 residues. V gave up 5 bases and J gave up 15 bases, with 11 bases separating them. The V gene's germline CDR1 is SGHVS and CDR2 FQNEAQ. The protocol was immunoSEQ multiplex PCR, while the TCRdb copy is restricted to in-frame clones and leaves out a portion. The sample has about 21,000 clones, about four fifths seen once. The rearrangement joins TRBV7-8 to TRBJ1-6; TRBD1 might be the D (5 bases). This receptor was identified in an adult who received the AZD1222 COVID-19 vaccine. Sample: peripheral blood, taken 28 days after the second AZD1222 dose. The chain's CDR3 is CASSPGLGLHF. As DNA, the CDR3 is TGTGCCAGCAGCCCAGGGCTCGGCCTCCACTTT.